Presented here are 25 T cell receptor beta chains from one specimen sequenced in a study of T cells in Graves' hyperthyroidism and ophthalmopathy. Amplified regions were TCR beta CDR3 sequences from RNA transcripts. HTBI primers drove first-round RT-PCR of the TCR CDR3. MiXCR, run by TCRdb on the multiplex PCR reads, gives a single entry per CDR3 protein. The sample yields about 250,000 distinct CDR3 sequences, around 26% seen once. The sample consisted of blood. The receptors come from a woman in her forties with Graves' ophthalmopathy.

This clonotype was seen a few times. The chain uses TRBV27 and TRBJ1-6, with D tentatively TRBD1 (5 bases). V gave up 2 bases and J gave up 7 bases, with 12 bases separating them. Germline CDR1 and CDR2: MNHEY and SMNVEV (reference sequence). The CDR3 length is 15 residues. The CDR3 DNA reads TGTGCCAGCAGTTTACTCGGGACGGAGAATTCACCCCTCCACTTT. Protein sequence: CASSLLGTENSPLHF.

This clonotype was observed at least ten times. This chain links TRBV2 with TRBJ1-1; no firm D call. This CDR3 is built from 14 residues. Per the germline V gene, CDR1 is SNHLY and CDR2 is FYNNEI. The V end lost 3 bases, the J end lost 0 bases, and 8 bases lay between the germline ends. CDR3 loop: CASSEFRLNTEAFF. The DNA of the CDR3 is TGTGCCAGCAGTGAGTTTCGCTTGAACACTGAAGCTTTCTTT. The variable domain in full, completed from reference TRBV2 and TRBJ1-1, reads EPEVTQTPSHQVTQMGQEVILRCVPISNHLYFYWYRQILGQKVEFLVSFYNNEISEKSEIFDDQFSVERPDGSNFTLKIRSTKLEDSAMYFCASSEFRLNTEAFFGQGTRLTVV.

This clonotype was counted many times. The J gene is TRBJ2-2, the V gene TRBV6-1; a weak D match, TRBD1 (6 bases). The CDR3 loop spans 15 amino acids. Germline loops: CDR1 MNHNS, CDR2 SASEGT. V lost 7 bases and J 6 bases, leaving 18 bases between the germline ends. The CDR3 nucleotides read TGTGCCAGCACTCAAGGGGGAGTCAGCGCCGGGGAGCTGTTTTTT. This gives the protein CASTQGGVSAGELFF.

This clonotype appeared many times. V is TRBV28 and J is TRBJ1-1; D is unclear. CDR3 length: 15 residues. With 3 bases removed from V and 6 bases from J, the gap between germline ends came to 17 bases. CDR1 is MDHEN and CDR2 is SYDVKM in the germline V gene. Written as DNA, the CDR3 is TGTGCCAGCAGTTTTAAATATGTTAGGGTCGCTGAAGCTTTCTTT. Amino acid sequence: CASSFKYVRVAEAFF.

This clonotype was detected ten times or more. The genes are TRBV28 and TRBJ1-1, with D maybe TRBD1 (5 bases). The CDR3 covers 15 residues. With 10 bases removed from V and 1 base from J, the gap between germline ends came to 19 bases. Germline V gene lookup returns CDR1 MDHEN and CDR2 SYDVKM. The CDR3, as DNA: TGTGCCACCCCGGTGGGGCCGCATGGGAACACTGAAGCTTTCTTT. This encodes CATPVGPHGNTEAFF.

This clonotype came up a few times. The chain combines TRBV19 with TRBJ1-6; D not resolved. V lost 0 bases to trimming and J lost 13 bases, with 16 bases between them. This CDR3 spans 15 amino acids. From germline, CDR1 is LNHDA and CDR2 SQIVND (reference sequence). CDR3 sequence: CASSIETASGRPLHF. The CDR3 DNA follows: TGTGCCAGTAGTATAGAAACCGCCTCAGGAAGGCCCCTCCACTTT.

This clonotype was detected ten times or more. This chain links TRBV20-1 with TRBJ2-5; TRBD2 matches 12 bases. Germline trimming cut 1 base from V and 7 bases from J; bases unmatched to any gene: 13. The CDR3 is 17 amino acids. Germline lookup yields CDR1 DFQATT and CDR2 SNEGSKA (reference sequence). CDR3 loop: CSARGLAGAYVGRTQYF. The CDR3 nucleotides read TGCAGTGCTAGAGGACTAGCGGGAGCTTATGTTGGCCGGACCCAGTACTTC.

This clonotype was counted ten times or more. This chain uses TRBV6-5 with TRBJ1-5; 7 bases align to TRBD1. The CDR3 totals 15 residues. J was trimmed by 4 bases and V by 4 bases; bases with no gene match: 7. From germline, CDR1 is MNHEY and CDR2 SVGAGI. The CDR3 sequence is CASSSTTGSNQPQHF. In DNA form, the CDR3 reads TGTGCCAGCAGTTCTACGACAGGGAGTAATCAGCCCCAGCATTTT.

This clonotype was detected many times. The chain has TRBV28 and TRBJ2-3; TRBD2 might be the D (6 bases). CDR1 is MDHEN and CDR2 is SYDVKM in the germline V gene. The length of the CDR3 is 14 residues. Trimming took 6 bases from V and 2 from J, leaving 12 bases between them. CDR3 bases: TGTGCCAGCAGGAGAGGAGGGCCCACAGATACGCAGTATTTT. Its translation: CASRRGGPTDTQYF.

This clonotype was seen repeatedly, ten times or more. The rearrangement joins TRBV20-1 to TRBJ2-7; weak D call: TRBD2 (5 bases). The germline V and J ends were trimmed by 5 bases and 4 bases, with 15 bases remaining between them. CDR3 length: 13 amino acids. Germline V gives CDR1 DFQATT, CDR2 SNEGSKA (reference sequence). The CDR3, as DNA: TGCAGTGCTCGAAAGTTGGGCGGGTACGAGCAGTACTTC. This codes for CSARKLGGYEQYF.

This clonotype has a count of ten or more. The chain links TRBV6-5 to TRBJ2-7; D is unresolved. The germline CDR1 and CDR2 sequences are MNHEY and SVGAGI. Between the trimmed V and J ends, which lost 7 bases and 3 bases, there was a span of 10 bases. CDR3 length: 12 residues. CDR3 nucleotide sequence: TGTGCCAGCATAAGTTTGGGCTACGAGCAGTACTTC. Translating gives CASISLGYEQYF.

At least ten counts were recorded for this clonotype. The chain employs TRBV6-1 and TRBJ2-2; D is unclear. V was trimmed by 6 bases and J by 6 bases, leaving 14 bases between them. The CDR3 consists of 14 residues. Germline V gene lookup returns CDR1 MNHNS and CDR2 SASEGT. The DNA of the CDR3 is TGTGCCAGCAGACCCCTGAGGCTAGCCGGGGAGCTGTTTTTT. It yields the protein CASRPLRLAGELFF.

Note on this clonotype: This may arise from a read error, as a much more abundant clone is one base away. The rearrangement links TRBV3-1 to TRBJ1-2, with D possibly matching TRBD1 (5 bases). CDR3 length: 15 amino acids. Germline lookup yields CDR1 LGHDT and CDR2 YNNKEL (reference sequence). V lost 4 bases, J lost 10 bases, and 22 bases lay in between. CDR3 residues: CASSRVPGVRDDYTF. In DNA form, the CDR3 reads TGTGCCAGCAGCCGTGTCCCGGGGGTGAGGGATGACTACACCTTC.

This clonotype was seen ten or more times. The chain has TRBV19 and TRBJ2-7; 7 nucleotides agree with TRBD1. V gave up 3 bases and J gave up 4 bases; unmatched junction bases: 9. The CDR3 consists of 15 residues. Looked up from germline, CDR1 is LNHDA and CDR2 is SQIVND (reference sequence). The CDR3 loop reads CASSMVAGGRYEQYF. CDR3 nucleotide sequence: TGTGCCAGTAGTATGGTGGCAGGGGGTCGGTACGAGCAGTACTTC. Full variable domain (rest looked up from reference TRBV19 and TRBJ2-7): DGGITQSPKYLFRKEGQNVTLSCEQNLNHDAMYWYRQDPGQGLRLIYYSQIVNDFQKGDIAEGYSVSREKKESFPLTVTSAQKNPTAFYLCASSMVAGGRYEQYFGPGTRLTVT.

In its sample, this clonotype was seen many times. This sequence joins TRBV7-8 and TRBJ1-1; a weak D match, TRBD1 (5 bases). The germline CDR1 and CDR2 sequences are SGHVS and FQNEAQ. The CDR3 spans 13 residues. V lost 5 bases, J lost 3 bases, and 10 bases lay in between. The CDR3 region is CASSPGGHTEAFF. The CDR3 bases are TGTGCCAGCAGCCCGGGGGGACACACTGAAGCTTTCTTT.

There are many counts of this clonotype. The rearrangement joins TRBV7-2 to TRBJ2-5, with TRBD1 matching over 10 bases. The length of the CDR3 is 14 residues. The ends lost 4 bases at V and 5 bases at J; junction bases unmatched: 4. Germline lookup yields CDR1 SGHTA and CDR2 FQGNSA. CDR3 DNA: TGTGCCAGCAGCTATTGGGACAGGGGTGAGACCCAGTACTTC. Translating gives CASSYWDRGETQYF.

The rearrangement joins TRBV4-1 to TRBJ2-5; no clear D gene. CDR1 is MGHRA, CDR2 YSYEKL, per germline. Trimming removed 4 bases at V and 5 bases at J, with 11 bases between. The CDR3 contains 13 residues. The CDR3 DNA reads as TGCGCCAGCAGCCTCACCAATGGGGAGACCCAGTACTTC. Its translation is CASSLTNGETQYF.

In its sample, this clonotype was seen many times. This chain joins TRBV12-5 and TRBJ1-1; D gene unclear. Germline CDR1 and CDR2: LGHNT and FRNRAP. This CDR3 comprises 13 residues. Trimming took off 8 bases at V and 3 bases at J, with 13 bases between the two ends. This CDR3 is CASSPPGYTEAFF. DNA of the CDR3: TGTGCTAGTTCCCCCCCGGGGTACACTGAAGCTTTCTTT.

V usage is TRBV28 and J usage is TRBJ2-5, with a possible D match to TRBD2 (6 bases). V lost 6 bases and J 1 base, leaving 12 bases between the germline ends. The CDR3 extends over 14 amino acids. The germline V gene encodes CDR1 MDHEN and CDR2 SYDVKM. In DNA, the CDR3 is TGTGCCAGCAGCTCGTGGAGGGCCCAAGAGACCCAGTACTTC. This sequence encodes CASSSWRAQETQYF.

The chain uses TRBV7-8 and TRBJ2-2; 9 bases line up with TRBD1. With V trimmed by 6 bases and J by 4 bases, 3 bases remained unmatched. Germline V gene sequence: CDR1 SGHVS, CDR2 FQNEAQ. The CDR3 runs 14 residues. The CDR3 here is CASRRDRVTGELFF. Here the CDR3 DNA reads TGTGCCAGCAGGCGGGACAGGGTCACCGGGGAGCTGTTTTTT.

This clonotype was seen many times. The chain combines TRBV19 with TRBJ2-2; 14 bases are a match to TRBD2. V trimming: 7 bases; J trimming: 6 bases; junction bases outside the gene matches: 7. Germline values: CDR1 LNHDA, CDR2 SQIVND (reference sequence). The length of the CDR3 is 16 residues. CDR3 coding DNA: TGTGCCAGTACCAATGGGGGACTAGCGGGAGCCGGGGAGCTGTTTTTT. This encodes CASTNGGLAGAGELFF.

This clonotype has a count of ten or more. J is TRBJ2-7 and V is TRBV6-2 or TRBV6-3, with 12 bases identical to TRBD2. The V gene's germline CDR1 is MNHEY and CDR2 SVGEGT. J gave up 3 bases and V 0 bases, and 9 bases lay outside the gene matches. The CDR3 totals 18 residues. The CDR3 DNA reads as TGTGCCAGCAGTTACTCCTTCCGGGGACTAGCGGGCAACTACGAGCAGTACTTC. Residues: CASSYSFRGLAGNYEQYF.

This clonotype occurred many times. The J gene is TRBJ1-5, the V gene TRBV4-1, with a tentative D call TRBD1 (5 bases). This CDR3 is 17 amino acids long. The V end was cut by 4 bases, the J end by 4 bases, with 20 bases between. Germline V CDR1 and CDR2: MGHRA, YSYEKL. The DNA for the CDR3 is TGCGCCAGCAGCCCTAACCTGTTCGACAGAAAAAATCAGCCCCAGCATTTT. Protein product: CASSPNLFDRKNQPQHF.

This clonotype came up many times. The J gene is TRBJ2-2, the V gene TRBV6-1, with D unclear. V lost 7 bases to trimming and J lost 7 bases, with 4 bases between them. CDR1 MNHNS and CDR2 SASEGT come from the germline V gene. The CDR3 consists of 10 residues. The CDR3 reads CASTNGELFF. As DNA, the CDR3 is TGTGCCAGCACGAACGGGGAGCTGTTTTTT.

The rearrangement links TRBV6-1 to TRBJ1-1, with D unresolved. This CDR3 is 13 amino acids long. Trimming pared 6 bases from V and 7 bases from J, leaving 15 bases between. Germline CDR1 is MNHNS and CDR2 is SASEGT. In nucleotides, the CDR3 is TGTGCCAGCAGCTCCACTTTTGACCGTGAAGCTTTCTTT. Translating gives CASSSTFDREAFF.